These 5 T cell receptor beta chains originate from one sample sequenced in a study of blood T cell repertoires in COVID-19. Profiled with immunoSEQ multiplex PCR; TCRdb holds only in-frame clones, not every one. The repertoire holds 450,000 to 500,000 clones, with approximately 83% as singletons. The sequenced material came from peripheral blood. The receptors were sampled from a human donor in a cohort sampled during active COVID-19.

V and J are TRBV2 and TRBJ1-1; 11 bases agree with TRBD1. In germline, CDR1 is SNHLY, CDR2 FYNNEI. The CDR3 loop spans 14 amino acids. V was clipped by 5 bases and J by 6 bases; unmatched bases: 5. Here the CDR3 DNA reads TGTGCCAGCAGTCCCGGGACAGGGGGAGCTGAAGCTTTCTTT. It codes for CASSPGTGGAEAFF.

The chain has TRBV4-1 and TRBJ2-7; 7 bases are shared with TRBD2. With V trimmed by 2 bases and J by 0 bases, 13 bases remained unmatched. CDR3 length equals 18 residues. The germline gives CDR1 MGHRA, CDR2 YSYEKL. The CDR3 DNA follows: TGCGCCAGCAGCCAACGAACGGCTAGCGGTCTCATCTCCTACGAGCAGTACTTC. The encoded protein is CASSQRTASGLISYEQYF.

The chain has TRBV5-5 and TRBJ2-3; 7 nucleotides agree with TRBD1. CDR3 size: 18 residues. The germline gives CDR1 SGHKS, CDR2 YYEKEE (reference sequence). V trimming: 3 bases; J trimming: 0 bases; junction bases outside the gene matches: 13. The CDR3: CASSSPRGGRPSTDTQYF. CDR3 nucleotide sequence: TGTGCCAGCAGCTCTCCACGAGGGGGCAGGCCAAGCACAGATACGCAGTATTTT.

This chain's CDR3 is CSASPGSRMNTEAFF. The CDR3 bases are TGCAGTGCTAGTCCGGGGTCGCGTATGAACACTGAAGCTTTCTTT. This sequence joins TRBV20-1 and TRBJ1-1; D unclear. V was trimmed by 3 bases and J by 0 bases, leaving 14 bases between them. Germline V gene data show CDR1 as DFQATT and CDR2 as SNEGSKA (reference sequence). This CDR3 has 15 amino acids.

This chain connects TRBV19 to TRBJ1-5; the D is unclear. From germline, CDR1 is LNHDA and CDR2 SQIVND (reference sequence). This CDR3 comprises 14 residues. Trimming stripped 3 bases from V and 3 bases from J, with 9 bases between. In nucleotides, the CDR3 is TGTGCCAGTAGTATTACGGGTTCCAATCAGCCCCAGCATTTT. Amino acid sequence: CASSITGSNQPQHF.